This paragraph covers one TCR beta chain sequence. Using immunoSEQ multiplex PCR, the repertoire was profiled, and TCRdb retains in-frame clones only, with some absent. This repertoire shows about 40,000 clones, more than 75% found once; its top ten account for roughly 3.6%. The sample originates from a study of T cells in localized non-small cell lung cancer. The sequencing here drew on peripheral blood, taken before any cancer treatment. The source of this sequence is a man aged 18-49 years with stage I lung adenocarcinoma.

In DNA, the CDR3 is TGTGCCAGCAGGGTAGACAGGGGCAGAAACACCATATATTTT. As protein: CASRVDRGRNTIYF. The chain uses TRBV5-8 and TRBJ1-3; 8 bases line up with TRBD1. CDR1 and CDR2 from the germline V gene are SGHTS and YDEGEE. The CDR3 is made up of 14 amino acids. V lost 5 bases, J lost 5 bases, and 6 bases stayed unmatched.